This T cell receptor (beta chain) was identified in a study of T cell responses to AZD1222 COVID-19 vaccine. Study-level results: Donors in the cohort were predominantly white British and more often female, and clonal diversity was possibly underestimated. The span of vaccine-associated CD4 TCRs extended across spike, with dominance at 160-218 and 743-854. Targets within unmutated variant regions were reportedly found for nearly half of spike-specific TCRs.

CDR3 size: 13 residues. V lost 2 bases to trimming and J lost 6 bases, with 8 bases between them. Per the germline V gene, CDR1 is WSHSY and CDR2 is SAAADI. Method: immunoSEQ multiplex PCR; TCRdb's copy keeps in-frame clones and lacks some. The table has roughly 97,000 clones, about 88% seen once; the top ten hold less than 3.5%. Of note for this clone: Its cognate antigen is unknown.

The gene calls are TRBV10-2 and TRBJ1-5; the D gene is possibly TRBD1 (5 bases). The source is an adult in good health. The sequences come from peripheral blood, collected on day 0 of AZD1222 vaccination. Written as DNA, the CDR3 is TGCGCCAGCAGTGAGCAGGGAATTCAGCCCCAGCATTTT. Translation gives CASSEQGIQPQHF.